The 13 T cell receptor beta chains listed next were all sequenced from one sample in a study of tumor-infiltrating lymphocytes in primary liver carcinoma. TCR beta cDNA was prepared out of roughly 0.5 ug total RNA by means of a constant-region primer. Construction of TCR beta libraries relied on three successive nested multiplex PCR rounds employing slightly modified ARM-PCR. TRBV1-TRBV30 forward and Cbeta reverse primers drove the first two roughly 9-cycle rounds. From the multiplex PCR reads, TCRdb called clonotypes with MiXCR, one entry per CDR3 protein. Among around 35,000 distinct CDR3 sequences listed, around 75% were seen once. Extraction of RNA together with DNA used roughly 20-32 mg of unsorted bulk tissue. Sequencing input: tumor-adjacent normal liver tissue. Source of these receptors: a man aged 40-49 years with primary liver carcinoma and hepatitis B virus infection.

This clonotype was seen a single time. Relative to the germline gene, one junction end is altered; a read error may explain this. This chain links TRBV6-1 with TRBJ2-1; 7 nucleotides agree with TRBD1. The CDR3 has 14 amino acids. Germline V gene sequence: CDR1 MNHNS, CDR2 SASEGT. CDR3 sequence (DNA): TGTGCCAGCAGTTTAACCGGGACAGTCAATGAGCAGCTCTTC. It encodes CASSLTGTVNEQLF.

Remarks on this clonotype: Mismatch with germline at one junction end may stem from a read error. V usage is TRBV24-1 and J usage is TRBJ2-5; D remains unclear. This CDR3 contains 15 residues. Germline V gene sequence: CDR1 KGHDR, CDR2 SFDVKD. The CDR3 coding sequence is TGTGCCACCAGTGATTTCCGGCTGGGCCAAGAAACCCAGTACTTC. It is translated as CATSDFRLGQETQYF.

This clonotype was counted many times. The rearrangement joins TRBV6-2 or TRBV6-3 to TRBJ2-5; possible D gene TRBD1, 6 bases. V was trimmed by 4 bases and J by 5 bases, leaving 14 bases between them. CDR3 length: 14 amino acids. Germline V CDR1 and CDR2: MNHEY, SVGEGT. For the CDR3, the DNA is TGTGCCAGCAGTTCACGGACAGTTATGGAGACCCAGTACTTC. Amino acid sequence: CASSSRTVMETQYF.

Concerning this clonotype: The conserved phenylalanine or tryptophan normally closing the CDR3 is absent here, so this likely arose from a read error. This chain's CDR3 is CASSKEAGGYNEQFS. The CDR3 DNA reads TGCGCCAGCAGTAAAGAAGCGGGAGGATACAATGAGCAGTTCTCC. The V and J genes are TRBV6-1 and TRBJ2-1, with 9 bases that match TRBD2. Germline values: CDR1 MNHNS, CDR2 SASEGT. The CDR3 has 15 amino acids.

The rearrangement links TRBV29-1 to TRBJ2-1, with D perhaps matching TRBD2 (5 bases). Trimming took off 3 bases at V and 6 bases at J, with 18 bases between the two ends. This CDR3 comprises 15 residues. Looked up from germline, CDR1 is SQVTM and CDR2 is ANQGSEA. In DNA, the CDR3 is TGCAGCGTTGATCTTACTAGGGCCAATATCAATGAGCAGTTCTTC. Amino acid sequence: CSVDLTRANINEQFF.

Turning to this clonotype: At one of its ends the junction is not consistent with the germline gene, which may arise from a read error. V is TRBV25-1 and J is TRBJ1-2, with D possibly being TRBD1 (6 bases). The V gene's germline CDR1 is MGHDK and CDR2 SYGVNS. This CDR3 is 15 amino acids long. The CDR3 spells CASSSTGRGNYGYAF. CDR3 DNA sequence: TGTGCCAGCAGTAGTACAGGGAGAGGGAACTATGGTTACGCCTTC.

In regard to this clonotype: A read error may produce the germline difference seen at one junction end. This chain uses TRBV4-3 with TRBJ1-1, with D perhaps matching TRBD1 (6 bases). Germline loops: CDR1 LGHNA, CDR2 YSLEER. The CDR3 has 13 amino acids. DNA for the CDR3: TGTGCCAGCAGCCAAGGGGGGAGCACTGAAGCTTTCTTT. It translates to CASSQGGSTEAFF.

This clonotype came up a few times. The junction does not match germline at one end; this may be a read error. J is TRBJ2-3 and V is TRBV6-1; the D gene is possibly TRBD2 (5 bases). CDR3 length: 14 residues. Per germline, CDR1 MNHNS and CDR2 SASEGT. Written as DNA, the CDR3 is TGTGCCAGCACCCCCGGGATTGGCTCAGATACGCACTATTTT. Its protein is CASTPGIGSDTHYF.

CDR3 bases: TGTGCCAGCAGCCAGGCCGGGGTACAGGGGATCAATGAGCAGTTCTTC. Its translation is CASSQAGVQGINEQFF. The J gene is TRBJ2-1, the V gene TRBV4-2; 7 bases map to TRBD1. The CDR3 totals 16 residues. CDR1 is LGHNA and CDR2 is YNFKEQ in the germline V gene. V was pared by 3 bases and J by 6 bases, with 11 bases of the junction left unmatched.

This clonotype occurred many times. This chain connects TRBV7-9 to TRBJ2-7, with 10 bases identical to TRBD2. Germline assignment: CDR1 SEHNR and CDR2 FQNEAQ (reference sequence). J gave up 6 bases and V 4 bases, and 9 bases lay outside the gene matches. The CDR3 consists of 15 residues. CDR3 loop: CASSSPSGGLGEQYF. The CDR3 bases are TGTGCCAGCAGCTCCCCTAGCGGGGGCCTCGGCGAGCAGTACTTC. Full variable domain (rest looked up from reference TRBV7-9 and TRBJ2-7): DTGVSQNPRHKITKRGQNVTFRCDPISEHNRLYWYRQTLGQGPEFLTYFQNEAQLEKSRLLSDRFSAERPKGSFSTLEIQRTEQGDSAMYLCASSSPSGGLGEQYFGPGTRLTVT.

Regarding this clonotype: Germline is not matched at one junction end, which may reflect a read error. The chain carries TRBV10-3 and TRBJ2-7; perhaps TRBD1 as D (6 bases). This CDR3 region has 14 residues. CDR1 is ENHRY and CDR2 is SYGVKD in the germline V gene. The CDR3 is CVITPTGLEDEQYF. Written as DNA, the CDR3 is TGTGTCATCACCCCGACAGGCCTAGAAGACGAGCAGTACTTC.

To note about this clonotype: This is likely a read error, given that the CDR3 carries no conserved phenylalanine or tryptophan at its end. The V gene is TRBV6-1, the J gene TRBJ2-7; TRBD2 aligns across 12 bases. The CDR3 totals 15 residues. Germline lookup yields CDR1 MNHNS and CDR2 SASEGT. The CDR3 DNA is TGTGCCACCAGTGCTTCGACTAGCGGGAGTTACGAGCAGTACTCC. Translating it yields CATSASTSGSYEQYS.

Points on this clonotype: Because it lacks the conserved phenylalanine or tryptophan at the end, this CDR3 is likely a read error. No DNA is shown, since the ends of the CDR3 on it are uncertain; the CDR3 is the one TCRdb lists. The chain is built from TRBV11-2 and TRBJ1-1; the D call in the table, TRBD1, was not verified against the DNA. Germline V lookup: CDR1 SGHAT, CDR2 FQNNGV. The CDR3 sequence runs 13 residues, both termini included. CDR3 sequence: CASSSHTGYNASY.